The rows below give T cell receptor beta chains drawn from one sample of a study of blood T cell repertoires in acute mononucleosis. Here immunoSEQ multiplex PCR was the method, and the copy in TCRdb shows in-frame clones only, minus some. The sample records around 2,000 clones, just under 30% being singletons. The source was EBV YVL epitope tetramer+ CD8+ T cells sorted from PBMCs, collected during acute infectious mononucleosis. The receptors stem from a man between 18 and 29 years old with infectious mononucleosis caused by EBV. The CDR3 runs from the conserved cysteine through the conserved F or W. Each record gives: J gene, D gene, V gene, clone size, CDR3 DNA, CDR3 protein. The D gene is left open where the match is weak. Some rows have no size entry. The others give once, few or many, or a class for an expanded clone.

>TRBJ2-1|.|TRBV19|large
TGTGCCAGTACGGCCTACAATGAGCAGTTCTTC
CASTAYNEQFF
>TRBJ2-5|TRBD2|TRBV7-9|.
TGTGCCAGCAGCTTTTTCAGCGGGAGTGGAGAGACCCAGTACTTC
CASSFFSGSGETQYF
>TRBJ2-7|.|TRBV5-8|many
TGTGCCAGCAGCTTTCCCCTTCTTGACAGGACGACCTACGAGCAGTACTTC
CASSFPLLDRTTYEQYF
>TRBJ2-5|.|TRBV14|.
TGTGCCAGCAGCCAAGATCTAGGGCCCCCAGGGTACTTC
CASSQDLGPPGYF
>TRBJ2-5|.|TRBV5-4|few
TGTGCCAGCAGCTTAGATTTAACAGGGATGGGGGAGACCCAGTACTTC
CASSLDLTGMGETQYF
>TRBJ2-4|TRBD2|TRBV5-6|few
TGTGCCAGCAGCCACCCCCGGGAGGGAGGGCAAAACATTCAGTACTTC
CASSHPREGGQNIQYF
>TRBJ2-3|.|TRBV7-9|many
TGTGCCAGCAGCCCCACGCTAGGCGGCGCAGATACGCAGTATTTT
CASSPTLGGADTQYF
>TRBJ2-1|.|TRBV27|.
TGTGCCAGCAGCCCGAATACAATGAGCTCCTACAATGGGCAGTTCTTC
CASSPNTMSSYNGQFF
>TRBJ2-5|TRBD2|TRBV5-1|.
TGCGCCAGCAGCCCAGCGAGGGAGCGGGAAGTCGAGACCCAGTACTTC
CASSPAREREVETQYF
>TRBJ2-7|TRBD2|TRBV5-1|.
TGTGCCAGCAGCGGGGTTCGAGCCCAGAGATACGAGCAGTACTTC
CASSGVRAQRYEQYF
>TRBJ2-7|.|TRBV27|.
TGTGCTAGCAGTTTTTCGGCAGGGATTTTCAACGAGCAGTACTTC
CASSFSAGIFNEQYF
>TRBJ2-6|TRBD2|TRBV4-2|medium-sized
TGTGCCAGCAGCCAAGGGACTAGCTCCGGGGCCAACGTCCTGACTTTC
CASSQGTSSGANVLTF
>TRBJ2-3|.|TRBV7-3|.
TGTGCCAGCAGCCCCACGCTAGGCGCAGATACGCAGTATTTT
CASSPTLGADTQYF
>TRBJ1-5|.|TRBV6-5|.
TGTGCCAGCATATCCCTGTCGGGGGGCGGCCAGCCCCAGCATTTT
CASISLSGGGQPQHF
>TRBJ2-1|TRBD2|TRBV6-4|.
TGTGCCAGCAGTCCCCTAGCGGCCCTGAACTACAATGAGCAGTTCTTC
CASSPLAALNYNEQFF
>TRBJ2-5|TRBD2|TRBV7-9|few
TGTGCCAGCAGACGACTAGCGGGAGGGGCGGAGACCCAGTACTTC
CASRRLAGGAETQYF
>TRBJ2-2|TRBD2|TRBV6-5|many
TGTGCCAGCAGACCCTGGGGAGGGACCGGGGAGCTGTTTTTT
CASRPWGGTGELFF
>TRBJ2-7|.|TRBV5-6|medium-sized
TGTGCCAGCAGCGGGGTTCGAGCCCAGAGATACGAGCAGTACTTC
CASSGVRAQRYEQYF
>TRBJ2-3|.|TRBV7-3|many
TGTGCCAGCAGTCCCGCTCCCACAGATACGCAGTATTTT
CASSPAPTDTQYF
>TRBJ2-1|TRBD2|TRBV28|.
TGTGCCAGCAGTTGGACTAGCGAGCAGTTCTTC
CASSWTSEQFF
>TRBJ2-6|.|TRBV7-9|many
TGTGCCAGCAGCTCCACCGGGGCCAACGTCCTGACTTTC
CASSSTGANVLTF
>TRBJ2-3|.|TRBV6-5|.
TGTGCCAGCTGTGCCCTACTTGGGTCAGGGGCGACGCAGTATTTT
CASCALLGSGATQYF
>TRBJ2-3|TRBD2|TRBV27|.
TGTGCCAGCAGTTCAATAATGGGAGCGGGAGGGCCAGGGGATACGCAGTATTTT
CASSSIMGAGGPGDTQYF
>TRBJ1-1|TRBD1|TRBV28|many
TGTGCCAGCAGGCCAACCACAGGGGGGGGCACTGAAGCTTTCTTT
CASRPTTGGGTEAFF
>TRBJ2-4|.|TRBV29-1|.
TGCAGCGTGGTAGACGGAGCCAAAAACATTCAGTACTTC
CSVVDGAKNIQYF
>TRBJ2-5|.|TRBV27|large
TGTGCCAGCAGTTTATTTGTCGGGAGCGGCGAAGAGACCCAGTACTTC
CASSLFVGSGEETQYF
>TRBJ2-1|.|TRBV6-5|many
TGTGCCAGCAGTTACTCCCCCGCCAATGAGCAGTTCTTC
CASSYSPANEQFF
>TRBJ2-3|.|TRBV27|few
TGTGCCACCAGTGAAGGGGCAGATACGCAGTATTTT
CATSEGADTQYF
>TRBJ2-5|.|TRBV28|medium-sized
TGTGCCAGCAGTTTATCGGTAACGACAGTAAAACAAGAGACCCAGTACTTC
CASSLSVTTVKQETQYF
>TRBJ2-3|TRBD2|TRBV19|.
TGTGCCAGCAGTTCATCGACTAGCGAGGCCTTCACAGATACGCAGTATTTT
CASSSSTSEAFTDTQYF